The next 2 T cell receptor beta chains were all read from a single sample in a study of Ad26.COV2.S vaccination and SARS-CoV-2 variants. TCRdb keeps only in-frame clones here, not all; method: immunoSEQ multiplex PCR. The sample records roughly 450,000 clones, approximately 92% being singletons. Treatment reported: approximately 18 received Ad26.COV2.S at low or high dose, single or two shots; several received placebo; per-sample allocation not given. The samples were gathered on day 63 after the first injection of vaccine or placebo. The material sequenced was peripheral blood, taken in a trial of Ad26.COV2.S vaccine versus placebo. These TCRs come from a person aged 18 to 59 who received the Ad26.COV2.S COVID-19 vaccine or a placebo.

The J gene is TRBJ1-1, the V gene TRBV19; TRBD1 matches 8 bases. With V trimmed by 6 bases and J by 0 bases, 9 bases remained unmatched. The CDR3 spans 16 residues. In germline, CDR1 is LNHDA, CDR2 SQIVND (reference sequence). The CDR3 region is CASSRTGSGVNTEAFF. Here the CDR3 DNA reads TGTGCCAGTAGCCGGACAGGGAGCGGGGTGAACACTGAAGCTTTCTTT. Full variable domain (remainder filled in from reference TRBV19 and TRBJ1-1): DGGITQSPKYLFRKEGQNVTLSCEQNLNHDAMYWYRQDPGQGLRLIYYSQIVNDFQKGDIAEGYSVSREKKESFPLTVTSAQKNPTAFYLCASSRTGSGVNTEAFFGQGTRLTVV.

V and J are TRBV6-5 and TRBJ1-1; TRBD1 aligns across 7 bases. The CDR3 loop spans 15 amino acids. J was trimmed by 0 bases and V by 6 bases; bases with no gene match: 7. Germline V gene lookup returns CDR1 MNHEY and CDR2 SVGAGI. CDR3 residues: CASRRQGTMNTEAFF. DNA for the CDR3: TGTGCCAGCAGGCGACAGGGAACGATGAACACTGAAGCTTTCTTT.